The text below deals with one TCR beta chain. This record belongs to a study of control samples from healthy donors and cancer patients. The CDR3 is made up of 13 amino acids. CDR1 is MNHEY, CDR2 SMNVEV, per germline (reference sequence). Trimming removed 3 bases from V and 6 bases from J, with 9 bases in between. The protocol was immunoSEQ multiplex PCR, while the TCRdb copy is restricted to in-frame clones and leaves out a portion. The sample holds about 130,000 clones; more than 90% are singletons and the top ten take less than 7%. The chain couples TRBV27 to TRBJ2-1; the D is unclear. The specimen sequenced was blood. This receptor was identified in a man aged 18 to 30 in good health. CDR3 nucleotides: TGTGCCAGCAGTTTGGGCAGGTCCAATGAGCAGTTCTTC. It yields the protein CASSLGRSNEQFF.